The rows below give T cell receptor beta chains drawn from one sample of a study of blood T cells in healthy people across ages. Each CDR3 protein gets one entry after TCRdb re-called the 5' RACE reads with MiXCR. The repertoire holds about 800,000 distinct CDR3 sequences, with 55% to 75% as singletons. The sample comprised blood. The receptors originated from a young man in good health. Each CDR3 is given with its conserved first and last residue. A D gene is named only where the DNA matches it firmly. Only some rows state a clone size, as once, few, many or a class for expanded clones.

V	D	J	size	DNA	CDR3
TRBV25-1	-	TRBJ1-2	-	TGTGCCAGCAGTGAATATGGCTATGGCTACACCTTC	CASSEYGYGYTF
TRBV20-1	-	TRBJ2-7	-	TGCAGTGCGCCGAGAAAGGGGGGCCCATACGAGCAGTACTTC	CSAPRKGGPYEQYF
TRBV29-1	TRBD1	TRBJ1-1	-	TGCAGCGTTTGTCAGGGACAGCACACTGAAGCTTTCTTT	CSVCQGQHTEAFF
TRBV7-2	-	TRBJ2-4	-	TGTGCCAGCAGCTTCGGTCCGCCGAGACTGGGCATTCAGTACTTC	CASSFGPPRLGIQYF
TRBV5-5	-	TRBJ2-7	few	TGTGCCAGCAGCCGGACGGAGTACTACGAGCAGTACTTC	CASSRTEYYEQYF
TRBV7-8	-	TRBJ2-7	-	TGTGCCAGCAGCTTAGAGGATGCGACAGGCTACGAGCAGTACTTC	CASSLEDATGYEQYF
TRBV11-2	-	TRBJ2-3	-	TGTGCCAGCAGCTACCGGGTAGGGGTCTTCACAGATACGCAGTATTTT	CASSYRVGVFTDTQYF
TRBV3-1	-	TRBJ1-2	-	TGTGCCAGCAGCCAACCGGGCGGCTACACCTTC	CASSQPGGYTF
TRBV7-2	-	TRBJ2-3	-	TGTGCCAGCAGCTCAGGACGAAACACAGATACGCAGTATTTT	CASSSGRNTDTQYF
TRBV14	-	TRBJ1-6	-	TGTGCCAGCAGCCAAGATCTCAGGAATTCACCCCTCCACTTT	CASSQDLRNSPLHF
TRBV6-2/TRBV6-3	TRBD2	TRBJ2-7	-	TGTGCCAGTAGCGGGGGAGCGAGCGGGTACGAGCAGTACTTC	CASSGGASGYEQYF
TRBV6-2/TRBV6-3	TRBD2	TRBJ2-7	-	TGTGCCAGCCGTAACGGGCAAGCGGGAGTCGTATACGAGCAGTACTTC	CASRNGQAGVVYEQYF
TRBV4-1	-	TRBJ1-3	-	TGCGCCAGCAGCCTCGGACGGCTAAGCTCTGGAAACACCATATATTTT	CASSLGRLSSGNTIYF
TRBV7-9	-	TRBJ1-6	-	TGTGCCAGCACCCGAGGGGCTACGGATTCACCCCTCCACTTT	CASTRGATDSPLHF
TRBV7-2	TRBD1	TRBJ1-5	-	TGTGCCAGCAGGAATCCGGGACAGGGTTCCAATCAGCCCCAGCATTTT	CASRNPGQGSNQPQHF
TRBV18	-	TRBJ2-7	-	TGTGCCAGCTCACTTCGACCGGACTACGAGCAGTACTTC	CASSLRPDYEQYF
TRBV5-1	-	TRBJ1-2	-	TGCGCCAGCAGCTTGGAGGGCAGCCCGCTCCCTTCAGGTGGCTACACCTTC	CASSLEGSPLPSGGYTF
TRBV27	TRBD2	TRBJ2-5	-	TGTGCCAGCAGTTTGACTAGCCTCCAAGAGACCCAGTACTTC	CASSLTSLQETQYF
TRBV9	-	TRBJ2-3	-	TGTGCCAGCAGCGTAGGTGACATCGGACCTCATACGCAGTATTTT	CASSVGDIGPHTQYF
TRBV28	TRBD1	TRBJ1-5	once	TGTGCCAGCAGGGTGGACAGGGGAGTTTTTCAGCCCCAGCATTTT	CASRVDRGVFQPQHF
TRBV12-3/TRBV12-4	-	TRBJ2-5	-	TGTGCCAGCAGTTACACCGGGCTAAACCGAGAGACCCAGTACTTC	CASSYTGLNRETQYF
TRBV29-1	-	TRBJ1-5	few	TGCAGCGTTCACACAGGAGGCAATCAGCCCCAGCATTTT	CSVHTGGNQPQHF
TRBV5-1	TRBD2	TRBJ2-5	-	TGCGCCAGCAGGACGGGACTAGCGGGAGAGACCCAGTACTTC	CASRTGLAGETQYF
TRBV25-1	-	TRBJ1-2	-	TGTGCCAGGGAACGACAGATGGTTAACTATGGCTACACCTTC	CARERQMVNYGYTF
TRBV20-1	-	TRBJ2-7	-	TGCAGTGCTAGAGACCCTAGCGTTCTCTCCTACGAGCAGTACTTC	CSARDPSVLSYEQYF
TRBV27	-	TRBJ2-7	-	TGTGCCAGCAGTTTAGTAGCGGAGTCCCCCTACGAGCAGTACTTC	CASSLVAESPYEQYF
TRBV10-3	TRBD2	TRBJ2-1	-	TGTGCCATCAGTGAGTCGGCGGGGGGACCATACAATGAGCAGTTCTTC	CAISESAGGPYNEQFF
TRBV5-1	-	TRBJ2-6	few	TGCGCCAGCAGCGATGGGTTCGCTGGGGCCAACGTCCTGACTTTC	CASSDGFAGANVLTF
TRBV13	TRBD2	TRBJ2-3	-	TGTGCCAGCAGCTCACTCACTAGCGTGGTAGCAGTTACGCAGTATTTT	CASSSLTSVVAVTQYF
TRBV3-1	TRBD2	TRBJ2-1	-	TGTGCCAGCAGCCATTCCAGACTAGCGGACAATGAGCAGTTCTTC	CASSHSRLADNEQFF
TRBV28	TRBD1	TRBJ2-6	-	TGTGCCAGCAGCGGACCGGGACAGGGAAAGGCTGGGGCCAACGTCCTGACTTTC	CASSGPGQGKAGANVLTF
TRBV7-9	-	TRBJ1-5	-	TGTGCCAGCAGCTTAGCTCGGGCCGATCAGCCCCAGCATTTT	CASSLARADQPQHF
TRBV6-2/TRBV6-3	TRBD2	TRBJ2-7	-	TGTGCCAGCAGAGCTAGCGGGAGGGCCACTGGCGAGCAGTACTTC	CASRASGRATGEQYF
TRBV7-2	TRBD2	TRBJ2-4	-	TGTGCCAGCCGACCTCAGGGACTATTAGCCAAAAACATTCAGTACTTC	CASRPQGLLAKNIQYF
TRBV7-2	-	TRBJ1-5	-	TGTGCCAGCAGCTTGGACATTGAGGGTTCTCAGCCCCAGCATTTT	CASSLDIEGSQPQHF
TRBV7-2	-	TRBJ1-1	-	TGTGCCAGCAGCTTAGATAGAGGGAGCGTCACCGAAGCTTTCTTT	CASSLDRGSVTEAFF
TRBV20-1	-	TRBJ2-3	-	TGCAGTGCTAGAGTAGGGTATGCAGATACGCAGTATTTT	CSARVGYADTQYF
TRBV3-1	TRBD1	TRBJ2-4	once	TGTGCCAGCAGCCAAGGACAGGGAAGGGGCATTCAGTACTTC	CASSQGQGRGIQYF
TRBV12-3/TRBV12-4	-	TRBJ1-2	-	TGTGCCAGCAGCCGCCTTGCTCGGAGCTATGGCTACACCTTC	CASSRLARSYGYTF
TRBV6-1	-	TRBJ2-3	few	TGTGCCAGCAGTATTCTCCAGCATAGCACAGATACGCAGTATTTT	CASSILQHSTDTQYF
TRBV6-5	-	TRBJ1-2	-	TGTGCCAGCACCCCCTTGGCAAGTAACTATGGCTACACCTTC	CASTPLASNYGYTF
TRBV9	TRBD1	TRBJ1-2	-	TGTGCCAGCAGCGTAGACCGGGACAGAGGCGGCTACACCTTC	CASSVDRDRGGYTF
TRBV7-9	TRBD1	TRBJ2-1	-	TGTGCCAGCAGCTTAGCCGTGCGGGACAGGGGGCAGGGGCAGTTCTTC	CASSLAVRDRGQGQFF
TRBV7-2	-	TRBJ2-5	few	TGTGCCAGCAGCTTAAACGGGGTAGGGGAGACCCAGTACTTC	CASSLNGVGETQYF
TRBV12-3/TRBV12-4	-	TRBJ1-2	-	TGTGCCAGCAGCGGGGGGTACTCCTATGGCTACACCTTC	CASSGGYSYGYTF
TRBV20-1	TRBD2	TRBJ2-5	few	TGCAGTGCTAGCCCCCCACTAGCGGGACGAGAGACCCAGTACTTC	CSASPPLAGRETQYF
TRBV2	-	TRBJ2-3	-	TGTGCCAGCAGTCCCATGATGGCCTCCGGGGATGATACGCAGTATTTT	CASSPMMASGDDTQYF
TRBV20-1	-	TRBJ2-7	-	TGCAGTGGGCGAACAGGTATGGGCTACGAGCAGTACTTC	CSGRTGMGYEQYF
TRBV29-1	TRBD1	TRBJ2-7	-	TGCAGCGCTGAATACCGGGACAGGGGAGACTACGAGCAGTACTTC	CSAEYRDRGDYEQYF
TRBV7-9	-	TRBJ2-7	-	TGTGCCAGCAGCTTAGAGACCAACGAGCAGTACTTC	CASSLETNEQYF
TRBV29-1	TRBD1	TRBJ1-2	-	TGCAGCGTGGGAGGGGACAGCATCTATGGCTACACCTTC	CSVGGDSIYGYTF
TRBV7-9	TRBD1	TRBJ2-7	-	TGTGCCAGTGTCGGACAGGGGCTCTACGAGCAGTACTTT	CASVGQGLYEQYF